A selection of T cell receptor beta chains follows, all from one sample in a study of CD8 T cells in Susac syndrome. Via MiXCR, TCRdb re-called the immunoSEQ multiplex PCR reads, giving one row per CDR3 protein. The sample consists of approximately 160,000 distinct CDR3 sequences, 90% to 97% of them appearing once. Input material: CD4+ T cells from PBMCs. All receptors come from a human donor with Susac syndrome. Each CDR3 is given with its conserved first and last residue. Fields, in order: J gene, V gene, CDR3 protein.

TRBJ2-3,TRBV30,CAWSSKSGSGADTQYF
TRBJ2-2,TRBV7-9,CASSLDLTGELFF
TRBJ2-1,TRBV3-1,CASSQAQAGGYNEQFF
TRBJ2-2,TRBV3-1,CASSLEGGELFF
TRBJ2-5,TRBV27,CATSRGGETQYF
TRBJ2-5,TRBV7-9,CASSLTVPGFQETQYF
TRBJ2-7,TRBV15,CATSRATSGRAGVDEQYF
TRBJ1-2,TRBV30,CACTTAGYTF
TRBJ2-2,TRBV4-3,CASSPYPAGGPGELFF
TRBJ2-5,TRBV6-5,CASSTSGRLETQYF
TRBJ2-6,TRBV7-9,CASSFPGSGANVLTF
TRBJ2-7,TRBV4-2,CASSQVELAGPPGSF
TRBJ2-1,TRBV11-2,CASSLVGKVLGEQFF
TRBJ1-2,TRBV18,CASSPGLGYTF
TRBJ2-5,TRBV5-4,CASSLQTETQYF
TRBJ2-3,TRBV14,CASSRGFGHTDTQYF
TRBJ2-3,TRBV28,CASSFGQTTDTQYF